The entry below describes one T cell receptor beta chain. The data belong to a study of blood T cell repertoires in COVID-19. Profiled with immunoSEQ multiplex PCR; TCRdb holds only in-frame clones, not every one. In the table there are under 250,000 clones, approximately 85% of which are singletons. Seattle researchers signed up patients amid active infection and tracked them longitudinally. CDR1 KGHSH and CDR2 LQKENI come from the germline V gene. Trimming took off 3 bases at V and 2 bases at J, with 11 bases between the two ends. The CDR3 has 15 residues. Specimen: peripheral blood. The chain couples TRBV18 to TRBJ1-5, with D perhaps TRBD1 (5 bases). This sequence originates from a man in his forties or fifties with COVID-19, enrolled during active disease. The CDR3 DNA follows: TGTGCCAGCTCACCCCTACCGGGGGGCAATCAGCCCCAGCATTTT. Its protein product is CASSPLPGGNQPQHF. Drawing the rest from reference TRBV18 and TRBJ1-5, the complete variable domain is NAGVMQNPRHLVRRRGQEARLRCSPMKGHSHVYWYRQLPEEGLKFMVYLQKENIIDESGMPKERFSAEFPKEGPSILRIQQVVRGDSAAYFCASSPLPGGNQPQHFGDGTRLSIL.